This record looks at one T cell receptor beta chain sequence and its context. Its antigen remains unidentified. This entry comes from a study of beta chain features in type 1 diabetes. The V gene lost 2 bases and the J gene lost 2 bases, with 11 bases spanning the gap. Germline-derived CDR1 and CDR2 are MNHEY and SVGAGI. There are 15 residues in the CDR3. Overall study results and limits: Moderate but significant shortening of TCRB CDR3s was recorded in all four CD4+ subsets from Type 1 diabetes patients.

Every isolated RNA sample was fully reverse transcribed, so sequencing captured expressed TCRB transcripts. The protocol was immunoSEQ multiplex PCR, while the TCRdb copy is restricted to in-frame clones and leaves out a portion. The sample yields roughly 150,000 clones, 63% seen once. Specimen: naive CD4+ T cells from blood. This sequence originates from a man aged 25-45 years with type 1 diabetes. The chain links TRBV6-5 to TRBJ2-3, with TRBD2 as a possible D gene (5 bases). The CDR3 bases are TGTGCCAGCAGTTACGTATTCGGACTCACAGATACGCAGTATTTT. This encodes CASSYVFGLTDTQYF.